A single sample gave rise to the 21 T cell receptor beta chains below, sequenced in a study of cytomegalovirus exposure and HLA in healthy donors. The PCR made use of 60 Vbeta and 13 Jbeta primers. Libraries were prepared by immunoSEQ multiplex PCR; TCRdb keeps only in-frame clonotypes and omits some of them. The sample yields 150,000 to 200,000 clones, approximately 81% seen once. Specimen: PBMCs. The receptors come from a man aged 18 to 30 in good health and CMV-seropositive.

The J gene is TRBJ2-5, the V gene TRBV7-2, with TRBD1 identical over 7 bases. The V gene's germline CDR1 is SGHTA and CDR2 FQGNSA. This CDR3 spans 14 amino acids. Trimming removed 4 bases from V and 0 bases from J; junction bases left unmatched: 2. This CDR3 is CASSYRGHQETQYF. CDR3 in DNA: TGTGCCAGCAGCTACAGGGGTCACCAAGAGACCCAGTACTTC.

V is TRBV29-1 and J is TRBJ1-2; D perhaps matches TRBD1 (5 bases). The germline V and J ends were trimmed by 0 bases and 6 bases, with 11 bases remaining between them. The CDR3 runs to 13 residues. CDR1 and CDR2 (germline): SQVTM, ANQGSEA. CDR3 residues: CSVEDAGPHGYTF. The CDR3 DNA reads TGCAGCGTTGAAGATGCAGGGCCCCATGGCTACACCTTC.

The genes are TRBV7-7 and TRBJ2-1; 8 bases are a match to TRBD2. Germline V CDR1 and CDR2: SSHAT, FNYEAQ (reference sequence). This CDR3 spans 12 amino acids. J was trimmed by 12 bases and V by 5 bases; bases with no gene match: 6. The CDR3 DNA reads TGTGCCAGCAGCCCCTCGGGGGGGCGGCAGTTCTTC. As protein: CASSPSGGRQFF.

This clone appeared a few times. The rearrangement links TRBV6-5 to TRBJ1-2, with TRBD1 matching over 11 bases. The V segment lost 5 bases and the J segment 4 bases; nucleotides outside the gene matches: 3. The CDR3 is 14 amino acids. Germline V gene sequence: CDR1 MNHEY, CDR2 SVGAGI. The DNA for the CDR3 is TGTGCCAGCAGTGAAGGGACAGGGGGCTATGGCTACACCTTC. It codes for CASSEGTGGYGYTF.

This clone turned up a few times. V is TRBV19 and J is TRBJ1-3, with a weak D call TRBD1 (6 bases). V was pared by 6 bases and J by 0 bases, with 12 bases between. The CDR3 consists of 15 residues. Germline V CDR1 and CDR2: LNHDA, SQIVND (reference sequence). The CDR3 reads CASSPRDNSGNTIYF. The CDR3 DNA follows: TGTGCCAGTAGCCCCCGGGACAACTCTGGAAACACCATATATTTT.

The gene calls are TRBV5-4 and TRBJ2-3; TRBD2 matches 11 bases. Germline V gene lookup returns CDR1 SGHNT and CDR2 YYREEE (reference sequence). V trimming: 4 bases; J trimming: 2 bases; junction bases outside the gene matches: 9. The CDR3 runs to 17 residues. The CDR3 is CASSLLAGGPSTDTQYF. In DNA, the CDR3 is TGTGCCAGCAGCCTCCTAGCGGGGGGACCCTCCACAGATACGCAGTATTTT.

The chain employs TRBV19 and TRBJ1-1; TRBD1 might be the D (5 bases). Between the trimmed V and J ends, which lost 9 bases and 1 base, there was a span of 12 bases. Germline V gene sequence: CDR1 LNHDA, CDR2 SQIVND (reference sequence). The CDR3 totals 13 residues. CDR3 nucleotides: TGTGCCAGCACGACAGTTTCGAACACTGAAGCTTTCTTT. Protein product: CASTTVSNTEAFF.

The chain combines TRBV4-1 with TRBJ1-4; weak D call: TRBD1 (6 bases). The CDR3 consists of 14 residues. The germline gives CDR1 MGHRA, CDR2 YSYEKL. Between the trimmed V and J ends, which lost 1 base and 8 bases, there was a span of 11 bases. CDR3 protein: CASSQGQRGEKLFF. The CDR3 region has the DNA TGCGCCAGCAGCCAAGGACAGAGGGGGGAAAAACTGTTTTTT.

The chain has TRBV7-8 and TRBJ2-7; possible D gene TRBD1, 6 bases. Germline loops: CDR1 SGHVS, CDR2 FQNEAQ. Trimming cost V 1 base and J 3 bases, with 13 bases left between them. This CDR3 region has 15 residues. The CDR3, as DNA: TGTGCCAGCAGCTTAGTCGGACAGCCTTTCTACGAGCAGTACTTC. It specifies CASSLVGQPFYEQYF.

The V gene is TRBV15, the J gene TRBJ2-1, with TRBD1 as a possible D gene (6 bases). The CDR3 extends over 15 amino acids. V lost 6 bases and J 0 bases, leaving 12 bases between the germline ends. Germline V lookup: CDR1 LNHNV, CDR2 YYDKDF (reference sequence). The CDR3 is CATRAGTLSYNEQFF. CDR3 nucleotide sequence: TGTGCCACCAGGGCCGGGACACTCTCCTACAATGAGCAGTTCTTC.

The rearrangement links TRBV7-6 to TRBJ2-4; 9 positions match TRBD1. Germline CDR1 SGHVS, CDR2 FNYEAQ. The CDR3 contains 15 residues. V dropped 5 bases and J dropped 9; count of bases not matched to a gene: 11. CDR3 in amino acids: CASSLGTGPGGIQYF. Here the CDR3 DNA reads TGTGCCAGCAGCCTAGGGACAGGGCCGGGGGGCATTCAGTACTTC.

This chain uses TRBV6-5 with TRBJ1-5; TRBD1 aligns across 7 bases. From germline, CDR1 is MNHEY and CDR2 SVGAGI. This CDR3 has 14 residues. The junction had 4 bases not matched to a gene; V was cut back by 4 bases and J by 4 bases. CDR3 sequence reads: CASSWTGGNQPQHF. The CDR3, as DNA: TGTGCCAGCAGTTGGACAGGAGGAAATCAGCCCCAGCATTTT.

The chain employs TRBV6-5 and TRBJ2-7; 9 nucleotides agree with TRBD1. Trimming cost V 0 bases and J 4 bases; bases outside gene matches: 4. The CDR3 has 15 residues. Germline-derived CDR1 and CDR2 are MNHEY and SVGAGI. The DNA of the CDR3 is TGTGCCAGCAGTTACTCAGGGACAGGGTTTTACGAGCAGTACTTC. Translating gives CASSYSGTGFYEQYF.

This clone came up once. V and J are TRBV7-2 and TRBJ1-1; weak D call: TRBD1 (6 bases). The CDR3 totals 14 residues. V gave up 3 bases and J gave up 6 bases, with 14 bases separating them. In germline, CDR1 is SGHTA, CDR2 FQGNSA. The CDR3 is CASSLGALYAEAFF. Written as DNA, the CDR3 is TGTGCCAGCAGCTTGGGGGCCCTTTACGCTGAAGCTTTCTTT.

This chain joins TRBV5-1 and TRBJ2-7; 10 bases fit TRBD1. Looked up from germline, CDR1 is SGHRS and CDR2 is YFSETQ. V shed 3 bases and J 0 bases; nucleotides not matched to a gene: 6. The length of the CDR3 is 16 residues. CDR3 in amino acids: CASSSLGTGDSYEQYF. CDR3 nucleotides: TGCGCCAGCAGCTCTTTGGGGACAGGGGACTCCTACGAGCAGTACTTC. The entire variable domain, with the rest obtained from reference TRBV5-1 and TRBJ2-7, is as follows: KAGVTQTPRYLIKTRGQQVTLSCSPISGHRSVSWYQQTPGQGLQFLFEYFSETQRNKGNFPGRFSGRQFSNSRSEMNVSTLELGDSALYLCASSSLGTGDSYEQYFGPGTRLTVT.

The chain employs TRBV4-2 and TRBJ1-4, with TRBD1 as a possible D gene (5 bases). Per the germline V gene, CDR1 is LGHNA and CDR2 is YNFKEQ. V gave up 3 bases and J gave up 0 bases, with 11 bases separating them. This CDR3 has 16 amino acids. In nucleotides, the CDR3 is TGTGCCAGCAGCCAGGCCAGGGATGCAACTAATGAAAAACTGTTTTTT. This codes for CASSQARDATNEKLFF.

The chain is built from TRBV6-4 and TRBJ2-5, with TRBD2 matching over 8 bases. The V gene end was trimmed by 2 bases and the J gene end by 4 bases; junction bases not matched to a gene: 6. This CDR3 is built from 15 residues. Per the germline V gene, CDR1 is MRHNA and CDR2 is SNTAGT. The CDR3 region is CASSDTSGGGETQYF. CDR3 coding DNA: TGTGCCAGCAGTGACACGTCCGGGGGGGGAGAGACCCAGTACTTC.

This clone was detected only once. This same CDR3 is encoded by further DNA sequences in the sample. The CDR3 DNA reads as TGTGCCAGCAGCGGGGGTAGGAAGGGGGAGCAGTACTTC. This sequence encodes CASSGGRKGEQYF. The chain uses TRBV9 and TRBJ2-7, with D possibly TRBD1 on 5 matching bases. V was cut by 3 bases and J by 7 bases, with 14 bases left in between. Germline-derived CDR1 and CDR2 are SGDLS and YYNGEE. The CDR3 runs to 13 residues.

CDR3 in amino acids: CAISPTSGGVNEQFF. CDR3 DNA sequence: TGTGCCATCAGCCCGACTAGCGGGGGGGTTAATGAGCAGTTCTTC. This chain links TRBV10-3 with TRBJ2-1; 14 bases are shared with TRBD2. Germline assignment: CDR1 ENHRY and CDR2 SYGVKD. With V trimmed by 6 bases and J by 7 bases, 5 bases remained unmatched. This CDR3 has 15 amino acids.

This clone was detected a few times. CDR3 protein: CASSLSWGDGYTF. CDR3 DNA: TGCGCCAGCAGCCTTAGCTGGGGCGATGGCTACACCTTC. This chain connects TRBV4-3 to TRBJ1-2; D is possibly TRBD1 (5 bases). Trimming stripped 4 bases from V and 6 bases from J, with 12 bases between. CDR3 length: 13 residues. Germline loops: CDR1 LGHNA, CDR2 YSLEER.

In this sample, this clone turned up once. The chain combines TRBV13 with TRBJ2-7; 7 nucleotides line up with TRBD1. This CDR3 is built from 15 residues. Germline trimming cut 3 bases from V and 0 bases from J; bases unmatched to any gene: 5. Germline lookup yields CDR1 PRHDT and CDR2 FYEKMQ (reference sequence). In DNA, the CDR3 is TGTGCCAGCAGCTTGGCTGGGACAGCCTCCTACGAGCAGTACTTC. It specifies CASSLAGTASYEQYF.